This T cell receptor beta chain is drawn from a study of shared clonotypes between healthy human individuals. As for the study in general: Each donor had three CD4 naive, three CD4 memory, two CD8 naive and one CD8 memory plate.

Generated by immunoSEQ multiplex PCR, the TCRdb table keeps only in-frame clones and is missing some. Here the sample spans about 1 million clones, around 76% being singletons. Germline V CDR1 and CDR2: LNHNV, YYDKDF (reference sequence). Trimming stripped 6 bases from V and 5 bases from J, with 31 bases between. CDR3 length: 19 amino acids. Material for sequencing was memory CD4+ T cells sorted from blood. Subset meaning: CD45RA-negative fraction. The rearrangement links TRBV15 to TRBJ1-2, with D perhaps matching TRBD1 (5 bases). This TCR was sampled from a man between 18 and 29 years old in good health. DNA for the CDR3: TGTGCCACCAGATCCACCCGTTCTCTTTTACAGGACCCCTCGTATGGCTACACCTTC. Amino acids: CATRSTRSLLQDPSYGYTF.